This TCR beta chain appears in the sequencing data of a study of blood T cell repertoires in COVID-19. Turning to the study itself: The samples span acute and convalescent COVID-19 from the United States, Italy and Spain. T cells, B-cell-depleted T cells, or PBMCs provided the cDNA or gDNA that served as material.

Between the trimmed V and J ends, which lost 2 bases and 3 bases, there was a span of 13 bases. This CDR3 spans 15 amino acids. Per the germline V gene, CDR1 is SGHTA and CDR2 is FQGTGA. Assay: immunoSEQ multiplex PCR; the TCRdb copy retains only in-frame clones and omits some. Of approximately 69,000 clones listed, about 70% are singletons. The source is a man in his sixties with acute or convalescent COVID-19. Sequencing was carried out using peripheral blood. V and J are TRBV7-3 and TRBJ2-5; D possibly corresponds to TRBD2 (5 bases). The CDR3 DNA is TGTGCCAGCAGCTTAGAGCCGGTGAGGGAAGAGACCCAGTACTTC. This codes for CASSLEPVREETQYF.